This T cell receptor beta chain was observed in a study of blood T cell repertoires in COVID-19. Overall study: COVID-19 samples, acute and convalescent, were from the United States, Italy and Spain. Sources were T cells, B-cell-depleted T cells, or PBMCs; the material itself was cDNA or gDNA.

Trimming cost V 0 bases and J 7 bases, with 10 bases left between them. The CDR3 length is 15 residues. In germline, CDR1 is SNHLY, CDR2 FYNNEI. Original methodology: It was from reference gene primer amplification that nucleated cell counts were estimated. The assay was immunoSEQ multiplex PCR, and TCRdb's table has in-frame clones only and misses some. V, J and clone size are those of that table, while D and trimming were read from the DNA. The data hold 120,000 or so clones, with around 87% observed a single time. The clonotype comes from a woman between 55 and 75 years old with acute or convalescent COVID-19. The genes are TRBV2 and TRBJ1-6, with D tentatively TRBD1 (5 bases). Sequenced: peripheral blood. The CDR3: CASSEAPAGNSPLHF. The CDR3 bases are TGTGCCAGCAGTGAAGCGCCGGCAGGGAATTCACCCCTCCACTTT.